This T cell receptor (beta chain) originates from a study of blood T cell repertoires in COVID-19. Background on the study: Acute-phase and convalescent COVID-19 samples originated in the United States, Italy and Spain. Sources were T cells, B-cell-depleted T cells, or PBMCs; the material itself was cDNA or gDNA.

Study processing details: Reference gene primer amplification in the assay estimated nucleated cell counts. The assay was immunoSEQ multiplex PCR, and TCRdb's table has in-frame clones only and misses some. V, J and clone size were drawn from that table, and D and trimming were deduced from the DNA. This table holds more than 70,000 clones, roughly 90% found once. This CDR3 is 16 amino acids long. The germline gives CDR1 MDHEN, CDR2 SYDVKM. J lost 3 bases, V lost 4 bases, and 10 bases had no gene match. This TCR was recovered from a human donor in a cohort sampled during active COVID-19. The sample taken for sequencing was peripheral blood. The chain employs TRBV28 and TRBJ2-7, with 9 bases matching TRBD1. CDR3: CASSSISGTGFYEQYF. As DNA, the CDR3 is TGTGCCAGCAGTTCCATTTCCGGGACAGGGTTCTACGAGCAGTACTTC.